The T cell receptor beta chain described here comes from a study of regulatory T cells in long-lasting Graves disease. Sample time point: newly diagnosed GD, antithyroid drugs for less than 3 months. Making the TCR library involved RNA that had been extracted from PBMCs. Construction of the TCR beta libraries employed iRepertoire HTBI primers in conjunction with Arm-PCR of CDR3 regions. TCRdb independently ran MiXCR on the multiplex PCR reads; one entry per CDR3 protein. The sample yields roughly 320,000 distinct CDR3 sequences, around 15% seen once. V shed 4 bases and J shed 6 bases, with 13 bases lying between them. Per the germline V gene, CDR1 is LGHNA and CDR2 is YNFKEQ. The CDR3 is 13 amino acids. There are a few counts of this clonotype. Antigen unknown. Findings and caveats of the study: Newly diagnosed patients shared 850 to 1,000 public clonotypes; persistent patients shared approximately 2,900. Among samples with persistent disease, TRBV28, TRBJ1-2 and TRBJ2-5 were favored.

These data were also filed under a second study, of T cells in Graves' hyperthyroidism and ophthalmopathy. This second study says: When the TCR CDR3 underwent first-round RT-PCR, the HTBI primer set was used. Before onset, ophthalmopathy was predicted by the model a median approximately 6.6 months earlier.

The receptor's source is a middle-aged man with Graves disease. This specimen was peripheral blood mononuclear cells (PBMCs), taken at new diagnosis, from a patient treated with antithyroid drugs. This chain connects TRBV4-2 to TRBJ2-7, with D possibly TRBD2 on 6 matching bases. CDR3 bases: TGTGCCAGCAGCCCCCGGACGGAGGGCGAGCAGTACTTC. It specifies CASSPRTEGEQYF.